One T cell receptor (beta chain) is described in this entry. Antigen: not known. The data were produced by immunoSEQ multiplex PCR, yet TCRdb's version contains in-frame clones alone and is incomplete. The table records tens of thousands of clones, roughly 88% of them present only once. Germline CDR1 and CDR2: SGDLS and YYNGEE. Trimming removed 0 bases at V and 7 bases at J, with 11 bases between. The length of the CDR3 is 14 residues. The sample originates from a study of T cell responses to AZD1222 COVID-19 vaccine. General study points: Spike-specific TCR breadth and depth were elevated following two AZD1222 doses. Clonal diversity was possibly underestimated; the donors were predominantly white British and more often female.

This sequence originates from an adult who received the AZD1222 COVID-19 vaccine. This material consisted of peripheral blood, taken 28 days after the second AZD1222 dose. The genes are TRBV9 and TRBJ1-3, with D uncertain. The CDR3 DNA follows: TGTGCCAGCAGCGTAGCAGCAGTCGGGAACACCATATATTTT. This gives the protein CASSVAAVGNTIYF.